The T cell receptor beta chain described here comes from a study of siplizumab effects on memory and regulatory T cells. Study-level points and caveats: Major contributors to the alloresponse seemed to be naive T cells, which also appeared more diverse than memory cells.

Profiled with immunoSEQ multiplex PCR; TCRdb holds only in-frame clones, not every one. The sample includes around 100,000 clones, about 93% of them seen just once. This CDR3 is built from 12 residues. Germline CDR1 is SEHNR and CDR2 is FQNEAQ (reference sequence). Trimming removed 6 bases at V and 7 bases at J, with 13 bases between. About this clone: The antigen is not known.

Sequencing used non-Treg CD4+ T cells sorted from blood. The chain combines TRBV7-9 with TRBJ2-7; perhaps D is TRBD1 or TRBD2 (5 bases each). This sequence was found in a human donor in good health. The CDR3 nucleotides are TGTGCCAGCAGTCGGGGCTCGGGGGAGCAGTACTTC. Translation gives CASSRGSGEQYF. The full variable domain, with the rest looked up from reference TRBV7-9 and TRBJ2-7, is DTGVSQNPRHKITKRGQNVTFRCDPISEHNRLYWYRQTLGQGPEFLTYFQNEAQLEKSRLLSDRFSAERPKGSFSTLEIQRTEQGDSAMYLCASSRGSGEQYFGPGTRLTVT.